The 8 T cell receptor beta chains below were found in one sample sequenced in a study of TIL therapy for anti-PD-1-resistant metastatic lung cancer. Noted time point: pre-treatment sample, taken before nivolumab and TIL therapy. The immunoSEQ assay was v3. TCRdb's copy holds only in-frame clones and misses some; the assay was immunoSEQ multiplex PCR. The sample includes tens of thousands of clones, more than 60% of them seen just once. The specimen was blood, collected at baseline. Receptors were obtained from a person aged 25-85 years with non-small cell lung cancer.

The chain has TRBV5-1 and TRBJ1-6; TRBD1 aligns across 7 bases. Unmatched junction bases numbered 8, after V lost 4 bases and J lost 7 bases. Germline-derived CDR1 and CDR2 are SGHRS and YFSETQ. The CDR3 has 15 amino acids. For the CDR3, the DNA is TGCGCCAGCAGCCCGGAGGGGGCGCCCAATTCACCCCTCCACTTT. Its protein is CASSPEGAPNSPLHF.

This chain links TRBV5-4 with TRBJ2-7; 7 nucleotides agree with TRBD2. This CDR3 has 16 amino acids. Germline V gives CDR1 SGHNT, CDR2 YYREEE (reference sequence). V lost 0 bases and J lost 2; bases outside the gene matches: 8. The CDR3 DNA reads TGTGCCAGCAGCTTGGGGGGCGGGGGACCCCCCTACGAGCAGTACTTC. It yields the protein CASSLGGGGPPYEQYF. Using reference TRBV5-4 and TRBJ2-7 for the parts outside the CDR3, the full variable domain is ETGVTQSPTHLIKTRGQQVTLRCSSQSGHNTVSWYQQALGQGPQFIFQYYREEENGRGNFPPRFSGLQFPNYSSELNVNALELDDSALYLCASSLGGGGPPYEQYFGPGTRLTVT.

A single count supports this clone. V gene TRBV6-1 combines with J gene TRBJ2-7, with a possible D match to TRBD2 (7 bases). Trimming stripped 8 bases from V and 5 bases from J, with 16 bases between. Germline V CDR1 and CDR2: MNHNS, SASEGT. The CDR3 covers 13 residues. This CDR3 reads CASGDGGADEQYF. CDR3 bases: TGTGCCAGCGGAGATGGGGGGGCCGACGAGCAGTACTTC.

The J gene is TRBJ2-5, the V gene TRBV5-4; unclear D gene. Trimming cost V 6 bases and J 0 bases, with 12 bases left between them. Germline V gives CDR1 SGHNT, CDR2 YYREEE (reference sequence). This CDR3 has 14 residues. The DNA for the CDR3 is TGTGCCAGCACAGTAGCCCCGTACCAAGAGACCCAGTACTTC. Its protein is CASTVAPYQETQYF.

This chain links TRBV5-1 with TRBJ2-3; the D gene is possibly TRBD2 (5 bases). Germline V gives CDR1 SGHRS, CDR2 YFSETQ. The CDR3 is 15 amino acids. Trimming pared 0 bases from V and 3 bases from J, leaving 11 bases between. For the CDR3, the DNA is TGCGCCAGCAGCTTGGTAGGCGGGCTAACAGATACGCAGTATTTT. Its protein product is CASSLVGGLTDTQYF.

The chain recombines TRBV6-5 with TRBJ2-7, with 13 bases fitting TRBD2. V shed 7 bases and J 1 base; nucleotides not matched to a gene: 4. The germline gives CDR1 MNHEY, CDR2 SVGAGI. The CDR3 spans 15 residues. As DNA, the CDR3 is TGTGCCAGCACCCCGACTAGCGGGAGGTCCTACGAGCAGTACTTC. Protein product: CASTPTSGRSYEQYF.

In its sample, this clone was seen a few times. DNA of the CDR3: TGCGCCAGCAGCTTGGACAGGAACTATGGCTACACCTTC. Amino acid sequence: CASSLDRNYGYTF. This chain links TRBV5-1 with TRBJ1-2; a weak D match, TRBD1 (5 bases). Trimming removed 0 bases at V and 2 bases at J, with 5 bases between. Germline lookup yields CDR1 SGHRS and CDR2 YFSETQ. The CDR3 is made up of 13 amino acids. Variable domain in full (rest from reference TRBV5-1 and TRBJ1-2): KAGVTQTPRYLIKTRGQQVTLSCSPISGHRSVSWYQQTPGQGLQFLFEYFSETQRNKGNFPGRFSGRQFSNSRSEMNVSTLELGDSALYLCASSLDRNYGYTFGSGTRLTVV.

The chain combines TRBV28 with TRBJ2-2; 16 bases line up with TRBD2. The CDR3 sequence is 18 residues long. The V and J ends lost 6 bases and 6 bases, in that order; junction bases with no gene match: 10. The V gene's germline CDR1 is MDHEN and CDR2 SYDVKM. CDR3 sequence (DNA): TGTGCCAGCAGACCCGGGGGACTAGCGGGAGGGTATTCCGGGGAGCTGTTTTTT. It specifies CASRPGGLAGGYSGELFF.